This T cell receptor beta chain emerged from a study of control samples from healthy donors and cancer patients. Germline V gene data show CDR1 as SGHTA and CDR2 as FQGTGA. CDR3 size: 13 residues. Trimming took off 5 bases at V and 3 bases at J, with 10 bases between the two ends. This clone was recorded once. Sequencing was performed with immunoSEQ multiplex PCR; in TCRdb, only in-frame clones are kept and a portion is missing. This sample has some 40,000 clones, with 65% to 85% found just once. The sequence was collected from a woman aged 60-75 years with lung cancer. The material sequenced was PBMCs. The chain links TRBV7-3 to TRBJ1-1, with unresolved D. Here the CDR3 reads CASSPGSDTEAFF. The CDR3 bases are TGTGCCAGCAGCCCCGGGTCGGACACTGAAGCTTTCTTT. The full variable domain, rest sourced from reference TRBV7-3 and TRBJ1-1, is GAGVSQTPSNKVTEKGKYVELRCDPISGHTALYWYRQSLGQGPEFLIYFQGTGAADDSGLPNDRFFAVRPEGSVSTLKIQRTERGDSAVYLCASSPGSDTEAFFGQGTRLTVV.